The 15 T cell receptor beta chains in this list originate from one sample, sequenced in a study of OX40 agonist ivuxolimab in advanced cancers. This table comes from immunoSEQ multiplex PCR, and its TCRdb copy is limited to in-frame clones, with some not included. Of about 35,000 clones listed, 65% to 80% were seen once; the top ten hold 15% to 25%. The sample here was CD4+ or CD8+ T cells sorted from blood, taken in a trial of the OX40 agonist ivuxolimab. The origin of the receptors is an adult with an advanced solid tumor such as melanoma, head and neck, liver or kidney cancer.

In nucleotides, the CDR3 is TGTGCCAGCAGCGTTAGCAGTGGTAGCAATCAGCCCCAGCATTTT. Residues: CASSVSSGSNQPQHF. The chain combines TRBV9 with TRBJ1-5; D unresolved. CDR1 and CDR2 from the germline V gene are SGDLS and YYNGEE. V was shortened by 2 bases and J by 0 bases, with 9 bases between the two germline ends. The CDR3 loop spans 15 amino acids.

The V gene is TRBV6-5, the J gene TRBJ1-1; D ambiguous. Germline V gene sequence: CDR1 MNHEY, CDR2 SVGAGI. The CDR3 is 13 amino acids. V lost 2 bases, J lost 7 bases, and 11 bases lay in between. CDR3 bases: TGTGCCAGCAGTTACGACGGGATGTATGAAGCTTTCTTT. Translation: CASSYDGMYEAFF.

The J gene is TRBJ2-2, the V gene TRBV7-9, with D unclear. Looked up from germline, CDR1 is SEHNR and CDR2 is FQNEAQ (reference sequence). V lost 3 bases and J lost 0, with 5 bases in between. The CDR3 extends over 14 amino acids. CDR3 DNA: TGTGCCAGCAGCTTGTTAGCGAACACCGGGGAGCTGTTTTTT. It translates to CASSLLANTGELFF.

The J gene is TRBJ2-3, the V gene TRBV5-6; D is perhaps TRBD1 (6 bases). Between the trimmed V and J ends, which lost 4 bases and 2 bases, there was a span of 8 bases. Germline loops: CDR1 SGHDT, CDR2 YYEEEE. The CDR3 totals 13 residues. CDR3 protein: CASSRTDTDTQYF. The CDR3 nucleotides are TGTGCCAGCAGCCGGACAGACACAGATACGCAGTATTTT.

The chain employs TRBV10-3 and TRBJ2-5; 10 bases fit TRBD2. With V trimmed by 5 bases and J by 4 bases, 1 base remained unmatched. Germline-derived CDR1 and CDR2 are ENHRY and SYGVKD. This CDR3 spans 13 amino acids. The CDR3 DNA follows: TGTGCCATCAGTCGGACTAGCGGAGAGACCCAGTACTTC. Encoded protein: CAISRTSGETQYF.

In this sample, this clone turned up a few times. The CDR3 DNA is TGTGCCAGCAGCGTAAAAGCGGGGCTGGCTGAGCAGTACTTC. The encoded protein is CASSVKAGLAEQYF. The chain joins TRBV9 to TRBJ2-7; 7 nucleotides agree with TRBD2. The germline V gene has CDR1 SGDLS and CDR2 YYNGEE. The CDR3 has 14 amino acids. V lost 1 base to trimming and J lost 7 bases; unmatched junction nucleotides: 8.

The V and J genes are TRBV5-6 and TRBJ1-1; tentative D call: TRBD1 (5 bases). Germline-derived CDR1 and CDR2 are SGHDT and YYEEEE. V lost 0 bases, J lost 5 bases, and 20 bases lay in between. The CDR3 covers 17 residues. The CDR3 is CASSLGDQGPGRTEAFF. CDR3 DNA sequence: TGTGCCAGCAGCTTGGGGGATCAGGGTCCGGGTAGGACTGAAGCTTTCTTT.

This chain uses TRBV29-1 with TRBJ2-5; D is perhaps TRBD1 or TRBD2 (6 bases each). V was shortened by 1 base and J by 2 bases, with 14 bases between the two germline ends. This CDR3 is 15 amino acids long. In germline, CDR1 is SQVTM, CDR2 ANQGSEA. CDR3 sequence reads: CSVEGQGRWQETQYF. Written as DNA, the CDR3 is TGCAGCGTTGAAGGTCAGGGGAGGTGGCAAGAGACCCAGTACTTC.

This chain uses TRBV30 with TRBJ2-1, with unresolved D. From germline, CDR1 is GTSNPN and CDR2 SVGIG (reference sequence). This CDR3 spans 12 amino acids. V lost 3 bases to trimming and J lost 13 bases, with 16 bases between them. CDR3: CAWSPSSILQFF. Written as DNA, the CDR3 is TGTGCCTGGAGCCCCTCTTCGATACTACAGTTCTTC.

CDR3 region: CASSTVTATNTGELFF. The CDR3 DNA reads TGTGCCAGTAGTACGGTGACTGCTACGAACACCGGGGAGCTGTTTTTT. The chain has TRBV19 and TRBJ2-2; D uncertain. This CDR3 contains 16 residues. Trimming took off 4 bases at V and 0 bases at J, with 12 bases between the two ends. From germline, CDR1 is LNHDA and CDR2 SQIVND (reference sequence). Supplemented by reference TRBV19 and TRBJ2-2, the full variable domain reads DGGITQSPKYLFRKEGQNVTLSCEQNLNHDAMYWYRQDPGQGLRLIYYSQIVNDFQKGDIAEGYSVSREKKESFPLTVTSAQKNPTAFYLCASSTVTATNTGELFFGEGSRLTVL.

This chain connects TRBV11-3 to TRBJ1-6; D is unresolved. This CDR3 has 15 amino acids. Between the trimmed V and J ends, which lost 1 base and 7 bases, there was a span of 11 bases. From germline, CDR1 is SGHNT and CDR2 YENEEA. Written as DNA, the CDR3 is TGTGCCAGCAGCTTAGCCCCCGGTGGGAATTCACCCCTCCACTTT. Translation gives CASSLAPGGNSPLHF.

This chain connects TRBV19 to TRBJ1-2, with D maybe TRBD1 (6 bases). The V end lost 9 bases, the J end lost 5 bases, and 10 bases lay between the germline ends. The CDR3 extends over 11 amino acids. Per germline, CDR1 LNHDA and CDR2 SQIVND (reference sequence). The CDR3 region is CARPRGYGYTF. The CDR3 DNA reads TGTGCCAGACCCAGGGGATATGGCTACACCTTC.

The chain is built from TRBV5-6 and TRBJ2-3; tentatively, D is TRBD1 or TRBD2 (5 bases each). From germline, CDR1 is SGHDT and CDR2 YYEEEE. The CDR3 is 14 amino acids. Trimming pared 0 bases from V and 5 bases from J, leaving 10 bases between. The CDR3 DNA follows: TGTGCCAGCAGCTTGGTGGGGGTGGGAGATACGCAGTATTTT. This gives the protein CASSLVGVGDTQYF.

The chain is built from TRBV9 and TRBJ2-5; 11 bases fit TRBD2. J gave up 4 bases and V 3 bases, and 5 bases lay outside the gene matches. This CDR3 is built from 15 residues. Germline assignment: CDR1 SGDLS and CDR2 YYNGEE. Here the CDR3 DNA reads TGTGCCAGCAGCGCCGGGACTAGCGGCCCAGAGACCCAGTACTTC. Translating gives CASSAGTSGPETQYF.

The rearrangement links TRBV6-1 to TRBJ2-7; 8 bases match TRBD1. CDR1 and CDR2 from the germline V gene are MNHNS and SASEGT. This CDR3 is built from 13 residues. V shed 6 bases, J shed 3 bases, and the junction held 4 bases outside the gene matches. This CDR3 reads CASSADRGYEQYV. The CDR3 DNA is TGTGCCAGCAGCGCAGACAGGGGCTACGAGCAGTACGTC.